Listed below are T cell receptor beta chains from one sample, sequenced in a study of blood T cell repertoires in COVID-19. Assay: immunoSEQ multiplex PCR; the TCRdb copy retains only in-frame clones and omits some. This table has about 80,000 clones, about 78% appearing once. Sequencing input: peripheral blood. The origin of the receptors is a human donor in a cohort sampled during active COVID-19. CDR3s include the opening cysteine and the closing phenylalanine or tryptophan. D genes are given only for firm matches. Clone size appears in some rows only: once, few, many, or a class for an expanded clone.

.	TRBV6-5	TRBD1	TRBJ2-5	TGTGCCAGCAGTTTCCGGACAGGGGGCGGAGAGACCCAGTACTTC	CASSFRTGGGETQYF
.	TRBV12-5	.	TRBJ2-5	TGTGCTAGTGGGGGGGAGGTTCAAGAGACCCAGTACTTC	CASGGEVQETQYF
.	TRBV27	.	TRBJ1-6	TGTGCCAGCAGTTTTAACCCCGAGGGATCACCCCTCCACTTT	CASSFNPEGSPLHF
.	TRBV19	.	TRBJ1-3	TGTGCCAGTGAGATGAGGATAGGAAACACCATATATTTT	CASEMRIGNTIYF
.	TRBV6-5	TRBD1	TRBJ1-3	TGTGCCAGCAGTTTGGTACAGGGGAACGTGAACACCATATATTTT	CASSLVQGNVNTIYF
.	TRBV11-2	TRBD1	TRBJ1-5	TGTGCCAGCAGCTTCGGGACAGGCAATCAGCCCCAGCATTTT	CASSFGTGNQPQHF
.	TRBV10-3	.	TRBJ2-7	TGTGCCAGCGTAGGAGGGGGCGGCCACGAGCAGTACTTC	CASVGGGGHEQYF
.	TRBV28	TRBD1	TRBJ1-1	TGTGCCAGCGCTCAAACAGGGGGAGTCCACACTGAAGCTTTCTTT	CASAQTGGVHTEAFF
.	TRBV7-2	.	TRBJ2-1	TGTGCCAGCAGCTTGGACCGGGGATTGCAGTTCTTC	CASSLDRGLQFF
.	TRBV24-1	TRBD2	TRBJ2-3	TGTGCCACCAGTGCCACTAGCGGGGGTGGCACAGATACGCAGTATTTT	CATSATSGGGTDTQYF
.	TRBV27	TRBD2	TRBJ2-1	TGTGCCAGCAGCGCCGCGGCCGGACTAGCGGGACGGGGGGAGCAGTTCTTC	CASSAAAGLAGRGEQFF
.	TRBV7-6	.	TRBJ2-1	TGTGCCAGCAGCCCCCAGAGAGGAGGGGAGCAGTTCTTC	CASSPQRGGEQFF
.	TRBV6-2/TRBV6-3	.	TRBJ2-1	TGTGCCAGCAGTTACCTAGCGAACTACAATGAGCAGTTCTTC	CASSYLANYNEQFF
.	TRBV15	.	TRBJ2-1	TGTGCCACCAGCAGAGAGACTAGTTCGGATGAGCAGTTCTTC	CATSRETSSDEQFF
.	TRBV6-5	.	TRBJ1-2	TGTGCCAGCAGTTATTCCAGGGCCACCAACTATGGCTACACCTTC	CASSYSRATNYGYTF
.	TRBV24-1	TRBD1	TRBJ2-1	TGTGCCACCAGTGACTCGACAGGGGGTGAGCAGTTCTTC	CATSDSTGGEQFF
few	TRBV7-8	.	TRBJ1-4	TGTGCCAGCAGCTTACTAACAGGGAACCAAAATGAAAAACTGTTTTTT	CASSLLTGNQNEKLFF
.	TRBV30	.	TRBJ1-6	TGTGCCTGGGACATACAGGAATCACCCCTCCACTTT	CAWDIQESPLHF
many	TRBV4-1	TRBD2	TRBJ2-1	TGCGCCAGCAGCCCACTAGCGGGGGGATACAATGAGCAGTTCTTC	CASSPLAGGYNEQFF
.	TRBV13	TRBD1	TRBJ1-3	TGTGCCAGCAGCTTACCGGGACAGGGGGCGGCTGGAAACACCATATATTTT	CASSLPGQGAAGNTIYF
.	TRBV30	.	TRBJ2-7	TGTGCCTGGAGTGACTTCTATTACGAGCAGTACTTC	CAWSDFYYEQYF
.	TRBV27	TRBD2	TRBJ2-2	TGTGCCAGCAGCCGGACCGGGACTAGCCACACCGGGGAGCTGTTTTTT	CASSRTGTSHTGELFF
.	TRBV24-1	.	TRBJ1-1	TGTGCCACCAGTGACCCTCGGGGGGGCACTGAAGCTTTCTTT	CATSDPRGGTEAFF
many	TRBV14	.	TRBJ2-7	TGTGCCAGCAGCCCCTACGGGGTTATCTACGAGCAGTACTTC	CASSPYGVIYEQYF
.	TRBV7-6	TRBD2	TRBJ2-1	TGTGCCAGCAGCTTAGTGTTAGCGGGGCCATGGAATGAGCAGTTCTTC	CASSLVLAGPWNEQFF
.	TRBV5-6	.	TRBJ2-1	TGTGCCAGCAGCTTTGGGCCCCCGGATGAGCAGTTCTTC	CASSFGPPDEQFF
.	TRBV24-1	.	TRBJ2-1	TGTGCCACCAGTGAGCCCAGACAGCTTTCCCGGGTAAATGAGCAGTTCTTC	CATSEPRQLSRVNEQFF
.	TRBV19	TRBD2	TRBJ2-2	TGTGCCAGTACCACTAGCGGGGGGGGAAACGGGGAGCTGTTTTTT	CASTTSGGGNGELFF
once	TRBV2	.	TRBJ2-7	TGTGCCAGCAATATACAGGAAGAACACTACGAGCAGTACTTC	CASNIQEEHYEQYF
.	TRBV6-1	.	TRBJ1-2	TGTGCCAGCAGTGAAGTTGCGAGCTTCTATGGCTACACCTTC	CASSEVASFYGYTF
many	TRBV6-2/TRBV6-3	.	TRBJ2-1	TGTGCCAGCAGTCTTTTTAGCGGCTCCTACAATGAGCAGTTCTTC	CASSLFSGSYNEQFF
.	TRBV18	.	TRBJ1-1	TGTGCCAGCTCCGCAACAGGGTTCACTGAAGCTTTCTTT	CASSATGFTEAFF
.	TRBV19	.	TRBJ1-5	TGTGCCAGTAGTGCGGGACTCGCCGGGCCCCAGCATTTT	CASSAGLAGPQHF
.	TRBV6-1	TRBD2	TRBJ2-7	TGTGCCAGCAGTGAAAACGGCGGGGGGGCTTACGAGCAGTACTTC	CASSENGGGAYEQYF
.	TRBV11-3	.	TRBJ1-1	TGTGCCAGCAGCTTAATAAGTCCAGGGCGGTTGAACACTGAAGCTTTCTTT	CASSLISPGRLNTEAFF
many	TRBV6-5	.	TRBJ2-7	TGTGCCAGCAGACAGGGAAACTACGAGCAGTACTTC	CASRQGNYEQYF
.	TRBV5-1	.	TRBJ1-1	TGCGCCAGCAGCTTGCTGGGAGTTGACACTGAAGCTTTCTTT	CASSLLGVDTEAFF
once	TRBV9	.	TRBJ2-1	TGTGCCAGCAGCGTAGCTGAGGACAGTAGCTCCTACAATGAGCAGTTCTTC	CASSVAEDSSSYNEQFF
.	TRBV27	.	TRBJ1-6	TGTGCCAGCAGCCGGAGCTCCTATAATTCACCCCTCCACTTT	CASSRSSYNSPLHF
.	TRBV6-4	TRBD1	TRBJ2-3	TGTGCCAGCAGTGAGGGACAGGGGGCTTTTACAGATACGCAGTATTTT	CASSEGQGAFTDTQYF
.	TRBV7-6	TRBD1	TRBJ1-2	TGTGCCAGCAGCTTAACCGGGACAGGGGCTATGGGCTACACCTTC	CASSLTGTGAMGYTF
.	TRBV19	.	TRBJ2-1	TGTGCCAGTAGTTCCCGGGACTACAATGAGCAGTTCTTC	CASSSRDYNEQFF
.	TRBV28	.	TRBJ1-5	TGTGCCAGCAGCCCCCCAGGGTTGCATCAGCCCCAGCATTTT	CASSPPGLHQPQHF
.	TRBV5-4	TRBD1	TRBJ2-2	TGTGCCAGCAGCCCTGGGACAGGGTATAGCGACACCGGGGAGCTGTTTTTT	CASSPGTGYSDTGELFF
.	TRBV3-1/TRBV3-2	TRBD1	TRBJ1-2	TGTGCCAGCAGCCAAGATCGGACAGGGATTGTTTTCCTTGGCTACACCTTC	CASSQDRTGIVFLGYTF
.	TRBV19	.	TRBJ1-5	TGTGCCAGTAGTCCAAGCGTGGCAGAGAACAATCAGCCCCAGCATTTT	CASSPSVAENNQPQHF
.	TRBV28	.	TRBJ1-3	TGTGCCAGCAGTTTATTGGGCGGGGACCACTCTGGAAACACCATATATTTT	CASSLLGGDHSGNTIYF
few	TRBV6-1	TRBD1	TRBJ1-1	TGTGCCAGCAGTGAACTGTCATACAGGGGACACACTGAAGCTTTCTTT	CASSELSYRGHTEAFF
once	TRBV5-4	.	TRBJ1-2	TGTGCCAGCAGCTCTTACGACAGGCTTAACTATGGCTACACCTTC	CASSSYDRLNYGYTF
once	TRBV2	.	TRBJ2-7	TGTGCCAGCAGTGAAGGCTTGGGCAGGTCATTCGACGAGCAGTACTTC	CASSEGLGRSFDEQYF
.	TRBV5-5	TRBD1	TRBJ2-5	TGTGCCAGCAGCATGGGACAGGGACAAGAGACCCAGTACTTC	CASSMGQGQETQYF
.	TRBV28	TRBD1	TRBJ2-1	TGTGCCAGCAGTCCCGGGACAGGGGTTGGGGAGCAGTTCTTC	CASSPGTGVGEQFF
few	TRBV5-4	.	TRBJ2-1	TGTGCCAGCAGCTTGATCGTGGGGCCCTCTTCGGATGAGCAGTTCTTC	CASSLIVGPSSDEQFF
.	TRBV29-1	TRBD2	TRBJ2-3	TGCAGCGTTGAAGTACTAGCGGGAGGAGATACGCAGTATTTT	CSVEVLAGGDTQYF
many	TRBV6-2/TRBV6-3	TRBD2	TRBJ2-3	TGTGCCAGCAGTTTCGGGACTAGCGGGGGGCCTTTCACAGATACGCAGTATTTT	CASSFGTSGGPFTDTQYF
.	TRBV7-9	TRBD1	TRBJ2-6	TGTGCCAGCAGCCCACTCCCCGGGACAGGGGTAGGTGGGGCCAACGTCCTGACTTTC	CASSPLPGTGVGGANVLTF
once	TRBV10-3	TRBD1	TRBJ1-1	TGTGCCATCGGAGACATGGGACAGTCTGAAGCTTTCTTT	CAIGDMGQSEAFF